This T cell receptor (beta chain) derives from a study of T cells in Graves' hyperthyroidism and ophthalmopathy. Study context: Peripheral blood was collected at initial diagnosis, before any treatment.

The study, taken as a whole, reports: Most expanded thyroid clonotypes above 0.001 also appeared in blood.

Amplification of TCR beta CDR3 regions used RNA as the template. The primer set for the first-round RT-PCR of the TCR CDR3 was HTBI. One entry per CDR3 protein results from TCRdb running MiXCR on the multiplex PCR reads. The repertoire holds 250,000 to 350,000 distinct CDR3 sequences, roughly 20% seen once, with 50% to 75% in the top ten. Fresh peripheral blood, 9.5 to 10 ml of it, supplied the PBMCs. CDR3 size: 13 residues. Germline V gene data show CDR1 as KGHSH and CDR2 as LQKENI. Trimming pared 8 bases from V and 4 bases from J, leaving 11 bases between. This clonotype was observed a few times. Its antigen is unknown.

This rearrangement joins TRBV18 to TRBJ2-2; D is unclear. This receptor was taken from a man aged 30-40 years with Graves' ophthalmopathy. Sequenced sample: blood. CDR3 coding DNA: TGTGCCAGCCCTAAACAAGGCACCGGGGAGCTGTTTTTT. Its protein product is CASPKQGTGELFF.